This is a list of T cell receptor beta chains from one sample in a study of cytomegalovirus exposure and HLA in healthy donors. Assay: immunoSEQ multiplex PCR; the TCRdb copy retains only in-frame clones and omits some. In the table there are 130,000 to 150,000 clones, 85% to 90% of which are singletons. Material for sequencing was PBMCs. The source of these receptors is a woman aged 18-29 years in good health and CMV-seropositive. Each CDR3 is given with its conserved first and last residue. The D gene is left open where the match is weak. The listing skips clone size in some rows; elsewhere it reads once, few, many or a size class.

j_gene: TRBJ2-7; d_gene: TRBD1; v_gene: TRBV6-1; abundance: -; CDR3aa: CASSERGDRSSYEQYF; CDR3nt: TGTGCCAGCAGTGAACGTGGGGACAGGTCTTCCTACGAGCAGTACTTC
j_gene: TRBJ2-7; d_gene: TRBD2; v_gene: TRBV19; abundance: -; CDR3aa: CASSRLAGMGEQYF; CDR3nt: TGTGCCAGTTCACGACTAGCGGGAATGGGCGAGCAGTACTTC
j_gene: TRBJ1-4; d_gene: -; v_gene: TRBV5-1; abundance: -; CDR3aa: CASSSLNGNEKLFF; CDR3nt: TGCGCCAGCAGCTCCCTCAACGGTAATGAAAAACTGTTTTTT
j_gene: TRBJ1-2; d_gene: TRBD1; v_gene: TRBV27; abundance: few; CDR3aa: CASSSTLGTGGSGYTF; CDR3nt: TGTGCCAGCAGTTCCACCCTCGGTACAGGGGGAAGCGGCTACACCTTC
j_gene: TRBJ1-2; d_gene: -; v_gene: TRBV7-9; abundance: -; CDR3aa: CASSLVQGGYTF; CDR3nt: TGTGCCAGCAGCTTAGTGCAGGGAGGCTACACCTTC
j_gene: TRBJ2-1; d_gene: -; v_gene: TRBV5-8; abundance: -; CDR3aa: CASSLRDFYNEQFF; CDR3nt: TGTGCCAGCAGCTTGCGGGACTTCTACAATGAGCAGTTCTTC
j_gene: TRBJ1-4; d_gene: -; v_gene: TRBV4-1; abundance: -; CDR3aa: CASSQVTGATNEKLFF; CDR3nt: TGCGCCAGCAGCCAAGTTACTGGGGCGACCAATGAAAAACTGTTTTTT
j_gene: TRBJ2-1; d_gene: TRBD2; v_gene: TRBV11-3; abundance: -; CDR3aa: CASSLGTSGVYNEQFF; CDR3nt: TGTGCCAGCAGCTTGGGAACTAGCGGGGTTTACAATGAGCAGTTCTTC
j_gene: TRBJ2-2; d_gene: -; v_gene: TRBV7-2; abundance: -; CDR3aa: CASSLIFGGATGELFF; CDR3nt: TGTGCCAGCAGCTTAATCTTCGGGGGAGCCACCGGGGAGCTGTTTTTT
j_gene: TRBJ2-5; d_gene: TRBD2; v_gene: TRBV14; abundance: -; CDR3aa: CASSPPLAGAETQYF; CDR3nt: TGTGCCAGCAGTCCCCCCCTAGCGGGAGCAGAGACCCAGTACTTC
j_gene: TRBJ2-1; d_gene: TRBD2; v_gene: TRBV4-3; abundance: -; CDR3aa: CASSQAHGLAGNNEQFF; CDR3nt: TGCGCCAGCAGCCAAGCCCACGGACTAGCGGGGAACAATGAGCAGTTCTTC
j_gene: TRBJ1-4; d_gene: TRBD1; v_gene: TRBV30; abundance: -; CDR3aa: CAWSDTGGGEKLFF; CDR3nt: TGTGCCTGGAGCGATACAGGGGGAGGTGAAAAACTGTTTTTT
j_gene: TRBJ2-4; d_gene: -; v_gene: TRBV29-1; abundance: few; CDR3aa: CSVVEGAKNIQYF; CDR3nt: TGCAGCGTTGTGGAGGGGGCCAAAAACATTCAGTACTTC
j_gene: TRBJ2-5; d_gene: -; v_gene: TRBV29-1; abundance: -; CDR3aa: CSVDPRGGETQYF; CDR3nt: TGCAGCGTTGATCCGAGAGGAGGAGAGACCCAGTACTTC
j_gene: TRBJ2-1; d_gene: -; v_gene: TRBV5-1; abundance: -; CDR3aa: CASSEAEFYNEQFF; CDR3nt: TGCGCCAGCAGCGAGGCGGAGTTCTACAATGAGCAGTTCTTC
j_gene: TRBJ2-1; d_gene: TRBD2; v_gene: TRBV14; abundance: -; CDR3aa: CASSRLAGAPNEQFF; CDR3nt: TGTGCCAGCAGTCGACTAGCGGGAGCGCCGAATGAGCAGTTCTTC
j_gene: TRBJ2-3; d_gene: TRBD2; v_gene: TRBV7-8; abundance: -; CDR3aa: CASSRPSGRPTDTQYF; CDR3nt: TGTGCCAGCAGCCGTCCGAGCGGGAGACCCACAGATACGCAGTATTTT
j_gene: TRBJ2-4; d_gene: TRBD1; v_gene: TRBV5-1; abundance: -; CDR3aa: CASRIVPGQGIAKNIQYF; CDR3nt: TGCGCCAGCAGGATAGTTCCGGGACAGGGAATAGCCAAAAACATTCAGTACTTC
j_gene: TRBJ2-7; d_gene: TRBD2; v_gene: TRBV7-9; abundance: -; CDR3aa: CASSLRGRAYEQYF; CDR3nt: TGTGCCAGCAGCTTACGCGGGAGGGCCTACGAGCAGTACTTC
j_gene: TRBJ2-3; d_gene: -; v_gene: TRBV9; abundance: -; CDR3aa: CASSPSGWSDTDTQYF; CDR3nt: TGTGCCAGCAGCCCCTCCGGGTGGTCTGACACAGATACGCAGTATTTT